Sequencing of this T cell receptor beta chain was carried out in a study of T-cell memory formation after mild COVID-19. About the study: For the most part, TCR clusters were specific to one donor. Regarding the study as a whole: That cross-reactive memory joined was suggested by some responding clones appearing in pre-infection memory.

With respect to this clonotype: The antigen is undetermined.

TCRdb called the 5' RACE reads again in MiXCR, with one record for every CDR3 protein. The table has fewer than 450,000 distinct CDR3 sequences, around a fifth seen once. Material: PBMCs or a T cell subset sorted from them (not recorded which). The receptor was isolated from an adult woman who had mild COVID-19 (a few samples of this study predate the infection). Cell type and time point are not known.

The CDR3 DNA follows: TGTGCCAGCATCACAGGGGAAAGAAACACCATATATTTT. Translated, it gives CASITGERNTIYF. The chain joins TRBV6-1 to TRBJ1-3; 7 positions agree with TRBD1. Germline V gene sequence: CDR1 MNHNS, CDR2 SASEGT. This CDR3 is built from 13 residues. Losses at the gene ends were 7 bases for V and 5 bases for J; bases not matched to a gene: 5.